Presented here are 12 T cell receptor beta chains from one specimen sequenced in a study of regulatory T cells in long-lasting Graves disease. Regarding time point: newly diagnosed GD, antithyroid drugs for less than 3 months. RNA extracted from PBMCs served as the sequencing template. Relying on iRepertoire HTBI primers and Arm-PCR of CDR3 regions, the team built TCR beta libraries. One entry per CDR3 protein, called by TCRdb with MiXCR from the multiplex PCR reads. The table has about 560,000 distinct CDR3 sequences, roughly 15% seen once; the top ten hold around 11%. These sequences were also reported in another study, on T cells in Graves' hyperthyroidism and ophthalmopathy.

Specimen: peripheral blood mononuclear cells (PBMCs), collected at new diagnosis, from a patient treated with antithyroid drugs. All receptors derive from a man aged 18 to 29 with Graves disease.

The chain employs TRBV7-9 and TRBJ2-1, with TRBD1 identical over 8 bases. Looked up from germline, CDR1 is SEHNR and CDR2 is FQNEAQ (reference sequence). CDR3 length equals 15 residues. J lost 2 bases, V lost 5 bases, and 5 bases had no gene match. The CDR3 is CASSLRDRPYNEQFF. In DNA form, the CDR3 reads TGTGCCAGCAGCCTCCGGGACAGGCCCTACAATGAGCAGTTCTTC.

This clonotype was recorded at least ten times. The CDR3 DNA sequence: TGTGCCAGCAGTTCGGGACTAGCCCGGCCTACCGGGGAGCTGTTTTTT. The encoded protein is CASSSGLARPTGELFF. The chain links TRBV12-3 or TRBV12-4 to TRBJ2-2, with 9 bases matching TRBD2. V was pared by 4 bases and J by 5 bases, with 8 bases of the junction left unmatched. The CDR3 is made up of 16 amino acids.

In this sample, this clonotype turned up many times. The CDR3 nucleotides read TGTGCCAGCAGTGTCCTAACAAGTTCACCCCTCCACTTT. Residues: CASSVLTSSPLHF. The chain links TRBV2 to TRBJ1-6; D not certain. Germline values: CDR1 SNHLY, CDR2 FYNNEI. The V and J ends lost 4 bases and 9 bases respectively, with 10 bases between them. The CDR3 length is 13 residues.

This clonotype was found many times. The J gene is TRBJ2-1, the V gene TRBV3-1; 14 positions agree with TRBD2. The germline CDR1 and CDR2 sequences are LGHDT and YNNKEL (reference sequence). With V trimmed by 3 bases and J by 9 bases, 4 bases remained unmatched. The CDR3 length is 15 residues. The CDR3 bases are TGTGCCAGCAGCCAGGGACTAGCGGGAGTTTCTGAGCAGTTCTTC. Its protein is CASSQGLAGVSEQFF.

This clonotype was observed a handful of times. The rearrangement links TRBV7-3 to TRBJ2-2; D gene unclear. The V end was cut by 2 bases, the J end by 3 bases, with 7 bases between. The germline V gene encodes CDR1 SGHTA and CDR2 FQGTGA. The CDR3 is 14 amino acids. This chain's CDR3 is CASSLQPYTGELFF. The CDR3 DNA reads TGTGCCAGCAGCTTACAGCCTTACACCGGGGAGCTGTTTTTT. Drawing the rest from reference TRBV7-3 and TRBJ2-2, the complete variable domain is GAGVSQTPSNKVTEKGKYVELRCDPISGHTALYWYRQSLGQGPEFLIYFQGTGAADDSGLPNDRFFAVRPEGSVSTLKIQRTERGDSAVYLCASSLQPYTGELFFGEGSRLTVL.

The genes are TRBV4-1 and TRBJ1-1, with 9 nucleotides matching TRBD1. Germline trimming cut 3 bases from V and 12 bases from J; bases unmatched to any gene: 17. CDR1 MGHRA and CDR2 YSYEKL come from the germline V gene. This CDR3 has 16 amino acids. CDR3 in DNA: TGCGCCAGCAGCCAGCTCGGACAGGGGTTAACACTGAAAACTTTCTTT. Amino acid sequence: CASSQLGQGLTLKTFF.

The genes are TRBV20-1 and TRBJ2-3, with 10 bases lining up with TRBD2. The CDR3 loop spans 16 amino acids. J lost 2 bases, V lost 0 bases, and 5 bases had no gene match. Germline V gene data show CDR1 as DFQATT and CDR2 as SNEGSKA (reference sequence). The CDR3 nucleotides are TGCAGTGCTAGAGATGGAACTAGCGGGATCACAGATACGCAGTATTTT. It specifies CSARDGTSGITDTQYF.

This clonotype was recorded a few times. V gene TRBV27 combines with J gene TRBJ2-3, with TRBD1 as a possible D gene (5 bases). Near its end, the DNA agrees better with TRBJ2-7, so the J call may be wrong. CDR1 MNHEY and CDR2 SMNVEV come from the germline V gene (reference sequence). This CDR3 has 14 residues. This CDR3 is CASSAGQNTYEQYF. For the CDR3, the DNA is TGTGCCAGCTCGGCCGGACAAAATACCTACGAGCAGTACTTC.

This clonotype was recorded once. The gene calls are TRBV20-1 and TRBJ2-7; D uncertain. The CDR3 loop spans 11 amino acids. Between the trimmed V and J ends, which lost 6 bases and 3 bases, there was a span of 9 bases. Germline V gives CDR1 DFQATT, CDR2 SNEGSKA (reference sequence). The CDR3 DNA follows: TGCAGTGCCCCCGCAGGCTACGAGCAGTACTTC. As protein: CSAPAGYEQYF.

This clonotype was detected many times. This chain links TRBV11-2 with TRBJ2-7; 13 nucleotides match TRBD2. V lost 2 bases and J lost 3; bases outside the gene matches: 7. Looked up from germline, CDR1 is SGHAT and CDR2 is FQNNGV. The length of the CDR3 is 17 residues. The CDR3 loop is CASSLPSRTSGSYEQYF. CDR3 nucleotide sequence: TGTGCCAGCAGCTTACCCAGCCGGACTAGCGGGAGCTACGAGCAGTACTTC.

The chain is built from TRBV29-1 and TRBJ2-7; no clear D gene. Trimming cost V 3 bases and J 2 bases, with 8 bases left between them. The CDR3 runs 12 residues. Germline V gene lookup returns CDR1 SQVTM and CDR2 ANQGSEA. CDR3 sequence: CSVEMETYEQYF. Here the CDR3 DNA reads TGCAGCGTTGAGATGGAAACCTACGAGCAGTACTTC.

The chain combines TRBV30 with TRBJ2-5; no reliable D call. The CDR3 contains 12 residues. The germline V and J ends were trimmed by 0 bases and 5 bases, with 7 bases remaining between them. Germline values: CDR1 GTSNPN, CDR2 SVGIG (reference sequence). The CDR3 coding sequence is TGTGCCTGGAGTGTAGGGTTGGAGACCCAGTACTTC. This translates into CAWSVGLETQYF.